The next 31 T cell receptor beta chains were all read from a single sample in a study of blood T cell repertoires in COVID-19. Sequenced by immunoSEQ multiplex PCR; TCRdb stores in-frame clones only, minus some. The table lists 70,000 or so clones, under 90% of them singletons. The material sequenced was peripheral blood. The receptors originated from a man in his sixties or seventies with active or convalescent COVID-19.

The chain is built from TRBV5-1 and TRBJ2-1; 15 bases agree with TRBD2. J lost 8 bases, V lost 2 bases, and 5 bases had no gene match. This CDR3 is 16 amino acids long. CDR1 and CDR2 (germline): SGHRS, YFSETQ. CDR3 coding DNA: TGCGCCAGCAGCTTAGGACTAGCGGGAGGGGTCGATGAGCAGTTCTTC. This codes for CASSLGLAGGVDEQFF.

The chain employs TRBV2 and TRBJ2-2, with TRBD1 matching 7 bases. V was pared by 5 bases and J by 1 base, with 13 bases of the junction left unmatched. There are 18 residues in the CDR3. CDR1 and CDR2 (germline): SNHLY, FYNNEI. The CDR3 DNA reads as TGTGCCAGCAGTAGAAGTACAGGGGCGCTACTGAACACCGGGGAGCTGTTTTTT. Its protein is CASSRSTGALLNTGELFF.

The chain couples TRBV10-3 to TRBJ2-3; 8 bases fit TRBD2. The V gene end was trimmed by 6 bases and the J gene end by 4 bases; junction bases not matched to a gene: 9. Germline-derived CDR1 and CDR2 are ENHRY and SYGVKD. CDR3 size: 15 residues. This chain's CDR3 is CAIRRAGDGADTQYF. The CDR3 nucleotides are TGTGCCATCAGGAGAGCGGGAGATGGGGCAGATACGCAGTATTTT.

The CDR3 spells CASSGLAEQYF. The CDR3 DNA sequence: TGTGCCAGCAGCGGACTAGCGGAGCAGTACTTC. V usage is TRBV5-6 and J usage is TRBJ2-7, with 9 bases lining up with TRBD2. This CDR3 is built from 11 residues. J gave up 7 bases and V 4 bases, and 0 bases lay outside the gene matches. Germline V gives CDR1 SGHDT, CDR2 YYEEEE.

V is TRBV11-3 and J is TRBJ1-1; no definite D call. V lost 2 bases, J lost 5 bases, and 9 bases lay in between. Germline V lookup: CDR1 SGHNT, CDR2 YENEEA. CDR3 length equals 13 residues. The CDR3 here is CASSLFGGTEAFF. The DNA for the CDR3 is TGTGCCAGCAGCTTATTTGGAGGGACTGAAGCTTTCTTT.

CDR3: CASSPLRQRDYGYTF. The CDR3, as DNA: TGTGCCAGCAGCCCCCTCCGGCAGAGGGACTATGGCTACACCTTC. This chain connects TRBV28 to TRBJ1-2, with unresolved D. The CDR3 has 15 amino acids. V dropped 6 bases and J dropped 3 bases, with 17 bases sitting between them. CDR1 and CDR2 from the germline V gene are MDHEN and SYDVKM.

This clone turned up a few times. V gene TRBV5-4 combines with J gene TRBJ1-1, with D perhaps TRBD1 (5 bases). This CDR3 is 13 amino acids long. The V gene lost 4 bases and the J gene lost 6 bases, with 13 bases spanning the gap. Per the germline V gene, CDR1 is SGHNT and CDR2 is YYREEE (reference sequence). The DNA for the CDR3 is TGTGCCAGCAGCCGGGACTTTCGACCTGAAGCTTTCTTT. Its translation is CASSRDFRPEAFF.

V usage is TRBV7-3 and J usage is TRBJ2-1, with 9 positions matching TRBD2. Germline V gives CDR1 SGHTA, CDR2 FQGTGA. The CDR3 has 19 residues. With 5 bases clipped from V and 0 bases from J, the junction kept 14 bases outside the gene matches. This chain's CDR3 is CASSPQTSGASRSYNEQFF. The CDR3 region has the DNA TGTGCCAGCAGCCCTCAGACTAGCGGAGCCTCCCGCTCCTACAATGAGCAGTTCTTC.

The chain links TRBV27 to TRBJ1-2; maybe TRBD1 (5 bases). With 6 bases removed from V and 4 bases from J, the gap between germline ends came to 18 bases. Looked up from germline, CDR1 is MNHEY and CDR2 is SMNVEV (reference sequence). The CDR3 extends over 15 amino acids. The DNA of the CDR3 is TGTGCCAGCAGCCAAGCGATAGGGGCGAGCTATGGCTACACCTTC. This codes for CASSQAIGASYGYTF.

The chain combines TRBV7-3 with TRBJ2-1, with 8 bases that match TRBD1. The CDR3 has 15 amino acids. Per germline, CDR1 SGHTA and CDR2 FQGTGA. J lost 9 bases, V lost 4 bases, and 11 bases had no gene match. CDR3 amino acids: CASSSLQGGHGEQFF. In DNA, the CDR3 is TGTGCCAGCAGCTCCCTACAGGGGGGCCACGGTGAGCAGTTCTTC.

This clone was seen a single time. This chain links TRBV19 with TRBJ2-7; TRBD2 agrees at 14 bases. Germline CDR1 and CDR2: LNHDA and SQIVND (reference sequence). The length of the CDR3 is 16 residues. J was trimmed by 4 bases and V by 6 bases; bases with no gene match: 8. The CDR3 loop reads CASSPGTSGSPYEQYF. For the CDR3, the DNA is TGTGCCAGTAGCCCCGGGACTAGCGGGAGCCCGTACGAGCAGTACTTC.

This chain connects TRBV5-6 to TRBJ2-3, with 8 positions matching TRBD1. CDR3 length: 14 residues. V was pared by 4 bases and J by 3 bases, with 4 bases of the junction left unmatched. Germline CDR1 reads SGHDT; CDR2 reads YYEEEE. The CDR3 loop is CASSKQGVTDTQYF. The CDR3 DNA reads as TGTGCCAGCAGCAAACAGGGGGTAACAGATACGCAGTATTTT.

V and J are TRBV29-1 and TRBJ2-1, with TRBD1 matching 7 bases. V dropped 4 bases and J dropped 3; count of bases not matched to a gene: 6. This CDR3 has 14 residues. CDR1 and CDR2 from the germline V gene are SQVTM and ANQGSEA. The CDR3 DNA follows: TGCAGCGTTGTACTGTCAGGGGGCTACAATGAGCAGTTCTTC. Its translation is CSVVLSGGYNEQFF.

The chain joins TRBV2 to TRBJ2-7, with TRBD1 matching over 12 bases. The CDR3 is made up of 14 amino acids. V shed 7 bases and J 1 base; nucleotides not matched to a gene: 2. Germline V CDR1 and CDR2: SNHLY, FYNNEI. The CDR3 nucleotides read TGTGCCAGCAAGGGACAGGGGGCTTCCTACGAGCAGTACTTC. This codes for CASKGQGASYEQYF.

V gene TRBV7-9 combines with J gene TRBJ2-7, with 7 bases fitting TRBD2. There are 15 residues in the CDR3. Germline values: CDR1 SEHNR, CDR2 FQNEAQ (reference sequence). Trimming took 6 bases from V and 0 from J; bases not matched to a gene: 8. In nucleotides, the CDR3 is TGTGCCAGCAGAAGCGGGGCAGGGAGCTCCTACGAGCAGTACTTC. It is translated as CASRSGAGSSYEQYF.

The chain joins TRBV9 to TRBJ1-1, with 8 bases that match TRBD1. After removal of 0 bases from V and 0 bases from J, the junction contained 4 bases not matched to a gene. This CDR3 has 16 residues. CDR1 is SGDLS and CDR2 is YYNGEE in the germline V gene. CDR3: CASSVGAGGMNTEAFF. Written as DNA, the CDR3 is TGTGCCAGCAGCGTAGGGGCAGGGGGCATGAACACTGAAGCTTTCTTT.

CDR3 amino acids: CSVEPGETQYF. The CDR3 coding sequence is TGCAGCGTTGAACCAGGGGAGACCCAGTACTTC. This sequence joins TRBV29-1 and TRBJ2-5; tentative D call: TRBD1 (5 bases). Germline assignment: CDR1 SQVTM and CDR2 ANQGSEA. This CDR3 contains 11 residues. Trimming shortened V by 2 bases and J by 5 bases, and 6 bases separated the two germline ends.

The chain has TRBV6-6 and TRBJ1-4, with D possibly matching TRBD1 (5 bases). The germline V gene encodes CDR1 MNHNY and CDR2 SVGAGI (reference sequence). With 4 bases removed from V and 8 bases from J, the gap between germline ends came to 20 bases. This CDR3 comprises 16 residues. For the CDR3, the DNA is TGTGCCAGCAGTTTTAACAGGCGGCTCCCGCAAGAAAAACTGTTTTTT. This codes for CASSFNRRLPQEKLFF.

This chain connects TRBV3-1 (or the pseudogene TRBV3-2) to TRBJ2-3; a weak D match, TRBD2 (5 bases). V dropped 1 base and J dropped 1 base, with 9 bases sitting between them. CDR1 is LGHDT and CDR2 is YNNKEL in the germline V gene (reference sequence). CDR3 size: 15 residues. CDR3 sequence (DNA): TGTGCCAGCAGCCAAGTAACTAGGGGCACAGATACGCAGTATTTT. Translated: CASSQVTRGTDTQYF.

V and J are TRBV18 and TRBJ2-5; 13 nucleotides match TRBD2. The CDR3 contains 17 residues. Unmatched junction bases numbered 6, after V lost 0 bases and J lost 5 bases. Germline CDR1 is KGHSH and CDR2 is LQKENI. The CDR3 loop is CASSPPGLAGSLETQYF. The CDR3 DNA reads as TGTGCCAGCTCACCACCGGGACTAGCGGGAAGCTTGGAGACCCAGTACTTC.

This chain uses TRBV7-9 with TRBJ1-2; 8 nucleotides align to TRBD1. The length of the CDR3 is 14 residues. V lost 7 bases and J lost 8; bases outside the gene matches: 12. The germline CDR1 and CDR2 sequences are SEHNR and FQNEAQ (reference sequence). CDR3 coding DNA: TGTGCCAGCACCCTTACCGGACAGGGTCGAGGCTACACCTTC. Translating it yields CASTLTGQGRGYTF.

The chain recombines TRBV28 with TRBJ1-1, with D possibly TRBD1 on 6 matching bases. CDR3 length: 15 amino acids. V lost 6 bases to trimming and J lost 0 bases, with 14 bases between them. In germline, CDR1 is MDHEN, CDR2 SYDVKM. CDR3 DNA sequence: TGTGCCAGCAGCACACATACAGGGATGAACACTGAAGCTTTCTTT. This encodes CASSTHTGMNTEAFF.

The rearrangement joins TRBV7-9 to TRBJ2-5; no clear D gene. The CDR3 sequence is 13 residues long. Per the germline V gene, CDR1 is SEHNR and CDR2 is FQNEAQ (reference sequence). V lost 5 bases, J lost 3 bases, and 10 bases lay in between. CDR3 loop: CASSLGLKETQYF. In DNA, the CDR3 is TGTGCCAGCAGCCTCGGGTTAAAAGAGACCCAGTACTTC.

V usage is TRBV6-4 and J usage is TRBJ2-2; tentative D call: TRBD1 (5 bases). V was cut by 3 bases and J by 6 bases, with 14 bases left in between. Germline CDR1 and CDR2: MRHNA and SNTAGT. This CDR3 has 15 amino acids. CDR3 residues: CASSEWGVSPGELFF. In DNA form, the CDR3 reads TGTGCCAGCAGTGAATGGGGCGTCTCTCCCGGGGAGCTGTTTTTT.

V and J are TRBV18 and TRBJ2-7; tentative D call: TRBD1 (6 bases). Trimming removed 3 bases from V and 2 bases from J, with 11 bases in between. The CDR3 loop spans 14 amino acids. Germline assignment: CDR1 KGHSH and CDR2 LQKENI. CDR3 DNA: TGTGCCAGCTCACCCACAGGGATGACCTACGAGCAGTACTTC. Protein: CASSPTGMTYEQYF. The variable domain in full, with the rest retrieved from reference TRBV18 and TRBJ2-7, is NAGVMQNPRHLVRRRGQEARLRCSPMKGHSHVYWYRQLPEEGLKFMVYLQKENIIDESGMPKERFSAEFPKEGPSILRIQQVVRGDSAAYFCASSPTGMTYEQYFGPGTRLTVT.

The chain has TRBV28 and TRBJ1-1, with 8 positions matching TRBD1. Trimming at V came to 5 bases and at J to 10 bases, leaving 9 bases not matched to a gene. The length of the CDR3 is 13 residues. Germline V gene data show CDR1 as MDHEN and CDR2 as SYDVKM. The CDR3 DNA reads TGTGCCAGCAGTAAAACCCTCGGGACAGGAGCTTTCTTT. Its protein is CASSKTLGTGAFF. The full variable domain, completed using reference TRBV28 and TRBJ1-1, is DVKVTQSSRYLVKRTGEKVFLECVQDMDHENMFWYRQDPGLGLRLIYFSYDVKMKEKGDIPEGYSVSREKKERFSLILESASTNQTSMYLCASSKTLGTGAFFGQGTRLTVV.

The CDR3 nucleotides are TGTGCCAGCAGTTCCATTGGGAGCTTGAACACTGAAGCTTTCTTT. It yields the protein CASSSIGSLNTEAFF. The chain combines TRBV28 with TRBJ1-1; D uncertain. Germline V CDR1 and CDR2: MDHEN, SYDVKM. Trimming removed 4 bases at V and 0 bases at J, with 12 bases between. CDR3 length: 15 residues.

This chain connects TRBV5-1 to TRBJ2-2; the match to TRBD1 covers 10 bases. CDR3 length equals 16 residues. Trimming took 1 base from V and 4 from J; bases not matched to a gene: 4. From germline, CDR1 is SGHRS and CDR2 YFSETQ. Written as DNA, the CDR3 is TGCGCCAGCAGCTTGCTCGGGACAGGGGTCACCGGGGAGCTGTTTTTT. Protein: CASSLLGTGVTGELFF.

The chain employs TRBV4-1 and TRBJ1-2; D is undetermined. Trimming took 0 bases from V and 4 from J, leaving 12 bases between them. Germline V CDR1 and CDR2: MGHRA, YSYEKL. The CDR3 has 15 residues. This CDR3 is CASSQEPGSIYGYTF. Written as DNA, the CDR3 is TGCGCCAGCAGCCAAGAACCGGGGTCGATCTATGGCTACACCTTC.

The CDR3 here is CASSYSTDRVLTEQYF. CDR3 bases: TGTGCCAGCAGTTACTCTACCGACAGGGTTCTCACCGAGCAGTACTTC. The genes are TRBV6-2 or TRBV6-3 and TRBJ2-7, with 7 bases lining up with TRBD1. V gave up 0 bases and J gave up 6 bases; unmatched junction bases: 11. Germline V lookup: CDR1 MNHEY, CDR2 SVGEGT. This CDR3 is built from 16 residues.

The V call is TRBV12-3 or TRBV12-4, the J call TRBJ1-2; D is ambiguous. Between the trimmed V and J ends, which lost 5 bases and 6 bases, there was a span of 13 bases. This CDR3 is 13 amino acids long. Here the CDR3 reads CASSLMTRDGYTF. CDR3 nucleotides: TGTGCCAGCAGTCTGATGACCCGGGATGGCTACACCTTC.